This T cell receptor beta chain was recovered during a study of cytomegalovirus exposure and HLA in healthy donors (dated by TCRdb to 2015 to 2018). Turning to the overall study: An earlier analysis of 587 of the donors reported roughly 300 Gb of sequence data and 90 million to 120 million unique TCR beta sequences obtained from approximately 180 million T cells. Roughly 310 gigabases of sequencing data and 70 million to 85 million unique TCR sequences were included in an early release covering about 700 HLA-typed donors. Of the 350 to 450 genotyped donors, roughly 80% were placed in the genetic ancestry cluster associated with self-reported Caucasian donors. The study was designed to test whether signatures of past pathogen exposure could be identified by cataloging public T cell receptors. The T cell repertoires of some 700 subjects were profiled by immunosequencing and related to cytomegalovirus serostatus. A separate validation cohort of roughly 130 different subjects was used in addition to the roughly 620-subject first cohort. High-throughput TCR immunosequencing, statistical association of individual TCRs with disease status, and machine learning were combined to predict cytomegalovirus infection status. A later analysis re-analyzed previously published TCR beta repertoires from 666 donors and added high-resolution HLA genotyping to study TCR occurrence patterns. The later analysis used no new phenotypic data to find candidate immune exposures, relying instead on TCR beta sequences and their occurrence across donors. An earlier analysis of some 600 of the donors applied high-throughput TCR beta sequencing to assess whether each TCR beta V gene segment acted as functional or pseudogenic. Donor age, sex, ethnicity and CMV serostatus were compiled together with the repertoire data. In a later genetic analysis, genome-wide SNP genotypes for about 55% of the roughly 700 donors were used, and that subset was treated as a discovery cohort. All discovery cohort repertoires had been generated on a single sequencing platform. Both class I and class II loci were covered by HLA typing, at four-digit resolution. The number of donors typed differed by locus, with 629-630 for A, B, C, DRB1 and DQB1, roughly 520 for DQA1, some 570 for DPA1, and 400 to 490 for DPB1. Because of strong linkage in the cohort, roughly five DR-DQ haplotypes were treated as single units for association and clustering. Among 350 to 400 genotyped donors of the cohort, an average of approximately 240,000 unique TCR beta nucleotide sequences were sequenced per donor, 15% to 20% of them non-productive. Here is what the overall study found, with its caveats: Because counts were too low, roughly 18 rarely observed V segments, including chromosome 9 orphons, were left out of the earlier analysis of some 600 of the donors. A later analysis reported that several top co-occurrence clusters appeared linked to parvovirus B19, influenza, CMV and Epstein-Barr virus. In this cohort, only TCR beta chains were sequenced, and detectable features were limited by the absence of alpha or paired-chain data. Linkage disequilibrium might explain the correlated functional status among segregating V segments, but an unknown experimental factor could not be excluded. Assigning TCR associations to individual alleles was difficult when HLA alleles, especially DR and DQ, strongly co-occurred. According to a later analysis, most CMV-associated TCR beta chains appeared to be HLA-restricted, and the HLA associations seemed to be driven largely by CMV exposure. It was suggested by the authors that the approach could potentially be generalized to other disease states and immunological phenotypes. In both the original and validation cohorts, the classifier was reported to diagnose cytomegalovirus status with high specificity and sensitivity. A later genetic analysis associated a missense DCLRE1C variant with V-gene and J-gene trimming of TCR beta chains, and an independent cohort replicated the association. Because HLA typing was missing for some donors at each locus, association tests included only the typed subset. For the cohort, immune exposure information was limited to CMV serostatus. A further reported finding was that TCR beta sequences accurately predicted the HLA-A and HLA-B alleles for most subjects in the first cohort. In a later analysis, HLA-associated TCR beta chains showed more clonal expansion and lower generation probabilities than non-associated chains that were equally common. Across donors, most TCR sequences were observed very rarely, whereas some public TCRs were present in many individuals. According to a later genetic analysis, donors in an Asian-associated ancestry cluster had fewer N-insertions in productive TCRs than the approximately 700-donor mean. In an earlier analysis of under 600 of the donors, most TCR beta V segments were observed in productive rearrangements about 87% or about 30% of the time, broadly matching IMGT annotations. The study listed 170 or so TCR beta chains as associated with cytomegalovirus. The 87-base-pair reads could not distinguish some IMGT-functional V segments, including TRBV6-2 and TRBV6-3, so those segments were excluded. The presence/absence analyses assumed that sequencing depth was roughly uniform across donors, and that assumption may not be true. At a false discovery rate of 0.05, a later analysis linked about 17,000 TCR beta sequences to specific HLA alleles. In a later analysis, TCR association rates were found to vary across HLA loci, with the most associated TCRs seen for DRB1 alleles and the fewest for HLA-C alleles. In vitro tests confirmed that a few of the cytomegalovirus-associated TCR beta chains recognize cytomegalovirus antigens. A cluster of highly shared sequence variants was judged likely to represent a technical artifact of the sequencing pipeline.

In total, roughly 670 healthy bone marrow donors made up the cohort. Cohort members were all nominally healthy when sampled, although unrecorded immune exposures were likely present. The donor was CMV seronegative and belonged to the group of 352 seronegative cohort members. A peripheral blood sample was provided by each donor, and peripheral blood mononuclear cells were used for TCR beta sequencing. The Qiagen DNeasy Blood Extraction Kit was used to extract genomic DNA from the blood cell samples. Via the germline V gene (reference sequence), CDR1 is LNHDA and CDR2 SQIVND. At the junction V is shortened by 7 bases and J by 3 bases; bases outside the gene matches: 11. The CDR3 spans 15 residues, from the cysteine through the phenylalanine. The sequence is cut down to CDR3 DNA, 45 bases in frame from base 1. Comment on this clone: Its antigen remains unidentified. No quality values exist for individual bases; no much larger clone is one base distant.

Receptor amplification or capture employed the immunoSEQ multiplex PCR assay. For the multiplex PCR, a mixture combining 60 forward primers for TCR Vbeta segments and 13 reverse primers for TCR Jbeta segments was used. A multiplex PCR assay on genomic DNA amplified the CDR3 region of rearranged TCR beta genes. Amplified TCR beta libraries were sequenced as 87-base-pair reads on the Illumina HiSeq System. In the authors' own workflow: In a later analysis, about 80 million unique TCR beta chains were counted across the roughly 700 repertoires, and around 10 million of these chains were shared by at least two donors. To remove PCR and sequencing errors, raw reads were error-corrected and collapsed into unique sequences using a nearest-neighbor algorithm that merged closely related sequences. Alignment of CDR3 sequences to IMGT reference sequences was used to assign V, D and J gene segments. For a sequence to be retained, a match of at least six nucleotides to both a V gene segment and a J gene segment was required. A rearrangement counted as productive if the CDR3 had no stop codons and remained in frame with V and J, and every other rearrangement counted as non-productive. Following IMGT convention, CDR3 was defined as the stretch from the second conserved V-encoded cysteine up to the conserved J-encoded phenylalanine. In an earlier analysis of 500 to 650 of the donors, sequences lacking an unambiguous match to a single V gene segment were excluded. In an earlier analysis of some 590 of the donors, a V segment was called functional when productive rearrangements were above 56.7%, and segregating when the standard deviation between donors exceeded 5%. To diagnose cytomegalovirus status from the catalog of TCR beta chain sequences, a statistical classification framework was built. In a later analysis, TCR nucleotide sequences were compared against IMGT/GENE-DB human TR gene sequences so that V and J genes could be assigned. A later analysis assigned CDR3 sequences and most-parsimonious VDJ recombination scenarios with the TCRdist pipeline. In a later analysis, each TCR beta chain was defined by its CDR3 amino acid sequence together with its V-gene family, and reads lacking a unique V-gene family were excluded. As a way to deal with suspected cross-contamination and a sequencing artifact, a later analysis dropped 450 to 700 nucleotide sequences that were highly shared and had low generation probability. A later analysis calculated a clonal expansion index for each public chain from normalized within-repertoire ranks of inferred template counts. Generation probabilities in a later analysis came from a VDJ recombination model fitted to out-of-frame rearrangements, and those results were checked against IGoR. Hypergeometric tests were used in a later analysis to score TCR-TCR, TCR-HLA and TCR-CMV co-occurrence, with a repertoire-size bias correction applied to the TCR pairs. A later analysis estimated false discovery rates by permuting HLA or CMV assignments 20 times. In a later analysis, co-occurring TCRs were grouped using DBSCAN, with TCRdist sequence similarity added in when clustering inside HLA-allele-positive subsets. Repertoires with fewer than 30,000 or more than 120,000 public chains were left out of co-occurrence clustering, as were about 5 repertoires with anomalous nucleotide sharing. TCRdb mirrors the immuneACCESS table, restricted to in-frame sequences. Some clones are absent from its copies; in checked studies, under half trace to an unresolved V gene, and the reason for the others is unknown. V, J and clone size reflect that table, while D and trimming were determined from the DNA. A total of 150,000 to 200,000 clones appear in this sample, almost 85% of them only once. The top ten hold 2% to 2.5% of the sample.

The V and J segments used are TRBV19 and TRBJ2-7; the central 8 bases match TRBD2. The sequenced material came from PBMCs. The sequence was obtained from a woman between 45 and 60 years old in good health and CMV-seronegative. This receptor carries the CDR3 CASIGLGLAGYEQYF. In nucleotide form, the sequence is TGTGCCAGTATCGGATTGGGGCTAGCGGGCTACGAGCAGTACTTC.